These 25 T cell receptor beta chains came from one sample sequenced in a study of cytomegalovirus exposure and HLA in healthy donors. PCR used 60 Vbeta primers and 13 Jbeta primers. TCRdb keeps only in-frame clones here, not all; method: immunoSEQ multiplex PCR. The sample lists 150,000 or so clones, approximately 80% seen once, with about 2.5% in the top ten. Sequenced: PBMCs. These TCRs come from a man in his fifties in good health and CMV-seronegative.

This clone was recorded a few times. The chain carries TRBV30 and TRBJ2-5, with D unclear. Trimming removed 1 base from V and 4 bases from J, with 4 bases in between. The germline V gene encodes CDR1 GTSNPN and CDR2 SVGIG (reference sequence). The CDR3 has 11 residues. The CDR3 loop reads CAWSGGETQYF. As DNA, the CDR3 is TGTGCCTGGAGTGGCGGAGAGACCCAGTACTTC.

The chain is built from TRBV5-1 and TRBJ1-6, with 8 bases aligning to TRBD1. From germline, CDR1 is SGHRS and CDR2 YFSETQ. The V gene end was trimmed by 4 bases and the J gene end by 8 bases; junction bases not matched to a gene: 5. The length of the CDR3 is 14 residues. CDR3 protein: CASSPDRADSPLHF. Here the CDR3 DNA reads TGCGCCAGCAGCCCGGACAGGGCGGATTCACCCCTCCACTTT.

V is TRBV19 and J is TRBJ1-5; D possibly corresponds to TRBD1 (6 bases). The CDR3 is 14 residues long. Germline CDR1 LNHDA, CDR2 SQIVND (reference sequence). V lost 5 bases to trimming and J lost 2 bases, with 10 bases between them. The CDR3 protein is CASSAGAGNQPQHF. Written as DNA, the CDR3 is TGTGCCAGTAGTGCAGGGGCTGGCAATCAGCCCCAGCATTTT. Supplemented by reference TRBV19 and TRBJ1-5, the full variable domain reads DGGITQSPKYLFRKEGQNVTLSCEQNLNHDAMYWYRQDPGQGLRLIYYSQIVNDFQKGDIAEGYSVSREKKESFPLTVTSAQKNPTAFYLCASSAGAGNQPQHFGDGTRLSIL.

The chain is built from TRBV5-4 and TRBJ1-6, with 7 bases fitting TRBD1. V was pared by 5 bases and J by 9 bases, with 8 bases of the junction left unmatched. The CDR3 is 14 amino acids. Germline values: CDR1 SGHNT, CDR2 YYREEE (reference sequence). CDR3 sequence reads: CASRPDRAGSPLHF. The CDR3 DNA reads as TGTGCCAGCAGACCTGACAGGGCGGGTTCACCCCTCCACTTT.

This chain connects TRBV18 to TRBJ1-1, with D perhaps TRBD1 (6 bases). V was shortened by 4 bases and J by 1 base, with 10 bases between the two germline ends. The germline CDR1 and CDR2 sequences are KGHSH and LQKENI. CDR3 length: 14 residues. The CDR3 DNA is TGTGCCAGCTCACAACAGGGCCGGAACACTGAAGCTTTCTTT. Encoded protein: CASSQQGRNTEAFF.

This rearrangement joins TRBV7-6 to TRBJ1-4; 9 nucleotides agree with TRBD1. CDR3 length equals 15 residues. Germline V gene sequence: CDR1 SGHVS, CDR2 FNYEAQ. Trimming took 5 bases from V and 3 from J; bases not matched to a gene: 4. The CDR3 DNA is TGTGCCAGCAGCACCGGGACAGGGTCTAATGAAAAACTGTTTTTT. Translated, it gives CASSTGTGSNEKLFF.

As for this clone: The junction does not match germline at one end; this may be a read error. Other nucleotide sequences from this sample produce the same CDR3. The chain carries TRBV6-6 and TRBJ1-1, with TRBD1 identical over 7 bases. Germline V gene sequence: CDR1 MNHNY, CDR2 SVGAGI (reference sequence). The CDR3 is 14 amino acids. CDR3 coding DNA: TGTGCCAGCAGCTACAGGGGCTCGAACACTGAAGCCTTCTTT. It is translated as CASSYRGSNTEAFF.

The rearrangement links TRBV6-5 to TRBJ2-7; perhaps TRBD2 as D (6 bases). Germline CDR1 MNHEY, CDR2 SVGAGI. The V gene lost 8 bases and the J gene lost 2 bases, with 16 bases spanning the gap. CDR3 size: 14 residues. The CDR3 loop is CASGHRGVTYEQYF. As DNA, the CDR3 is TGTGCCAGCGGCCACCGCGGGGTTACCTACGAGCAGTACTTC.

The chain couples TRBV30 to TRBJ2-7; TRBD1 might be the D (6 bases). The germline V and J ends were trimmed by 4 bases and 5 bases, with 24 bases remaining between them. This CDR3 comprises 16 residues. CDR1 GTSNPN and CDR2 SVGIG come from the germline V gene (reference sequence). CDR3 nucleotides: TGTGCCTGGATGAGGGGTTTTTCAGGGGCGCGCGACGAGCAGTACTTC. Encoded protein: CAWMRGFSGARDEQYF.

The chain carries TRBV27 and TRBJ1-1, with 9 bases identical to TRBD1. V shed 7 bases and J 4 bases; nucleotides not matched to a gene: 10. The CDR3 contains 15 residues. CDR1 is MNHEY, CDR2 SMNVEV, per germline (reference sequence). The CDR3 protein is CASNPRDREITEAFF. CDR3 coding DNA: TGTGCCAGCAATCCTCGGGACAGGGAAATCACTGAAGCTTTCTTT.

V usage is TRBV7-3 and J usage is TRBJ2-5, with D tentatively TRBD2 (7 bases). From germline, CDR1 is SGHTA and CDR2 FQGTGA. The CDR3 totals 15 residues. Trimming cost V 5 bases and J 5 bases, with 18 bases left between them. The CDR3 loop reads CASSRRGGDTETQYF. The DNA of the CDR3 is TGTGCCAGCAGCCGCCGGGGAGGGGACACGGAGACCCAGTACTTC.

The rearrangement links TRBV7-9 to TRBJ1-1, with TRBD1 identical over 9 bases. CDR1 is SEHNR and CDR2 is FQNEAQ in the germline V gene (reference sequence). The trim removed 0 bases at V and 3 bases at J, leaving 5 bases unmatched. This CDR3 contains 16 residues. The CDR3, as DNA: TGTGCCAGCAGCTTAGCCGGGACAGGGCTCTACACTGAAGCTTTCTTT. This translates into CASSLAGTGLYTEAFF.

The chain uses TRBV9 and TRBJ1-1, with D unresolved. CDR1 SGDLS and CDR2 YYNGEE come from the germline V gene. The CDR3 sequence is 13 residues long. Trimming removed 0 bases at V and 1 base at J, with 4 bases between. CDR3 DNA sequence: TGTGCCAGCAGCGTAGGTAAGAACACTGAAGCTTTCTTT. Amino acids: CASSVGKNTEAFF.

V gene TRBV27 combines with J gene TRBJ2-6, with 14 bases matching TRBD2. V shed 7 bases, J shed 4 bases, and the junction held 12 bases outside the gene matches. Germline V gene data show CDR1 as MNHEY and CDR2 as SMNVEV (reference sequence). There are 19 residues in the CDR3. CDR3 sequence reads: CASTPLRTSGGPGANVLTF. The DNA of the CDR3 is TGTGCCAGCACCCCTCTTCGGACTAGCGGGGGGCCCGGGGCCAACGTCCTGACTTTC.

This chain connects TRBV6-1 to TRBJ1-1; D is undetermined. Germline loops: CDR1 MNHNS, CDR2 SASEGT. CDR3 length equals 13 residues. The V end lost 5 bases, the J end lost 1 base, and 8 bases lay between the germline ends. The CDR3 spells CASSLHGNTEAFF. CDR3 sequence (DNA): TGTGCCAGCAGTCTCCACGGGAACACTGAAGCTTTCTTT.

V and J are TRBV5-1 and TRBJ2-5; 9 bases fit TRBD1. The J call may be mistaken, given a closer DNA end match to TRBJ2-7. The CDR3 extends over 15 amino acids. Germline CDR1 SGHRS, CDR2 YFSETQ. The DNA for the CDR3 is TGCGCCAGCAGCCCTACAGGGGGCGCTTTCTACGAGCAGTACTTC. As protein: CASSPTGGAFYEQYF.

This chain links TRBV28 with TRBJ1-4; 7 bases are a match to TRBD1. CDR1 is MDHEN and CDR2 is SYDVKM in the germline V gene. The J segment lost 0 bases and the V segment lost 6 bases, leaving 10 bases of the junction unmatched. This CDR3 is 17 amino acids long. CDR3 nucleotides: TGTGCCAGCAGCCCGACAGGGCAACGTACAACTAATGAAAAACTGTTTTTT. Encoded protein: CASSPTGQRTTNEKLFF.

This clone was seen only a few times. The chain combines TRBV18 with TRBJ2-5; TRBD1 matches 7 bases. The CDR3 runs 13 residues. V dropped 8 bases and J dropped 2; count of bases not matched to a gene: 5. Germline V gene lookup returns CDR1 KGHSH and CDR2 LQKENI. CDR3 protein: CASKTGPQETQYF. CDR3 sequence (DNA): TGTGCCAGCAAGACAGGGCCTCAAGAGACCCAGTACTTC.

The chain carries TRBV7-3 and TRBJ1-1; D may be TRBD1 (5 bases). In germline, CDR1 is SGHTA, CDR2 FQGTGA. V shed 4 bases and J shed 5 bases, with 14 bases lying between them. The CDR3 has 14 residues. The CDR3 region has the DNA TGTGCCAGCAGCTCTACGGGGGGAAGGACTGAAGCTTTCTTT. Its protein is CASSSTGGRTEAFF.

The CDR3 is CATSREAVNTEAFF. In DNA, the CDR3 is TGTGCCACCAGCAGAGAGGCAGTGAACACTGAAGCTTTCTTT. The J gene is TRBJ1-1, the V gene TRBV15; D unclear. Trimming took off 0 bases at V and 0 bases at J, with 5 bases between the two ends. The CDR3 loop spans 14 amino acids. The V gene's germline CDR1 is LNHNV and CDR2 YYDKDF (reference sequence).

This chain uses TRBV5-1 with TRBJ2-3; D remains unclear. The CDR3 runs 14 residues. Trimming stripped 3 bases from V and 4 bases from J, with 12 bases between. CDR1 SGHRS and CDR2 YFSETQ come from the germline V gene. For the CDR3, the DNA is TGCGCCAGCAGCTCCTCTACTCCCCCAGATACGCAGTATTTT. It yields the protein CASSSSTPPDTQYF.

This chain uses TRBV5-4 with TRBJ2-7; TRBD2 matches at 9 bases. There are 15 residues in the CDR3. CDR1 is SGHNT and CDR2 is YYREEE in the germline V gene (reference sequence). The V and J ends lost 3 bases and 7 bases, in that order; junction bases with no gene match: 11. DNA of the CDR3: TGTGCCAGCAGCTCCGGGACTAGCTCTCTGAAGGAGCAGTACTTC. It specifies CASSSGTSSLKEQYF. Using reference TRBV5-4 and TRBJ2-7 for the parts outside the CDR3, the full variable domain is ETGVTQSPTHLIKTRGQQVTLRCSSQSGHNTVSWYQQALGQGPQFIFQYYREEENGRGNFPPRFSGLQFPNYSSELNVNALELDDSALYLCASSSGTSSLKEQYFGPGTRLTVT.

The chain recombines TRBV6-1 with TRBJ2-5; 8 bases are a match to TRBD1. The CDR3 length is 13 residues. Germline CDR1 reads MNHNS; CDR2 reads SASEGT. V shed 4 bases, J shed 4 bases, and the junction held 2 bases outside the gene matches. CDR3 loop: CASSVTGVETQYF. The CDR3 bases are TGTGCCAGCAGTGTGACAGGGGTAGAGACCCAGTACTTC.

This clone was detected a few times. This chain joins TRBV6-1 and TRBJ1-3; 11 bases align to TRBD1. Germline V lookup: CDR1 MNHNS, CDR2 SASEGT. V lost 4 bases and J lost 2; bases outside the gene matches: 4. The CDR3 is 16 amino acids. The CDR3 is CASSAGGQGAGNTIYF. The DNA of the CDR3 is TGTGCCAGCAGTGCCGGGGGACAGGGGGCTGGAAACACCATATATTTT.

This clone was counted between two and nine times. V is TRBV5-1 and J is TRBJ1-4, with 10 bases matching TRBD1. The germline V gene encodes CDR1 SGHRS and CDR2 YFSETQ. The ends lost 4 bases at V and 7 bases at J; junction bases unmatched: 4. The CDR3 has 14 residues. CDR3 region: CASSPTGGGEKLFF. The CDR3 bases are TGCGCCAGCAGCCCGACAGGGGGCGGTGAAAAACTGTTTTTT.